This T cell receptor (beta chain) comes out of a study of molecular identifiers for immune sequencing clone quantification. The V and J ends lost 6 bases and 2 bases, in that order; junction bases with no gene match: 7. The CDR3 has 14 amino acids. The V gene's germline CDR1 is MDHEN and CDR2 SYDVKM. Previously described methods with listed TCR primers produced the bulk TCR libraries. TCRdb reprocessed the PCR reads with MiXCR, giving one entry per CDR3 protein. This sample has more than 85,000 distinct CDR3 sequences, with about 35% found just once. This clonotype was detected once. A single base separates this from a much larger clone, so it may be a read error.

The J gene is TRBJ2-7, the V gene TRBV28; the match to TRBD1 covers 7 bases. Material for sequencing was naive CD8+ T cells from blood, with Jurkat cell RNA spiked in. As for subset: FACS-sorted CD8+CD4-CCR7+CD45RA+ naive T cells. The sequence came from a human donor in good health. Some libraries in this study had Jurkat cell RNA spiked in. The CDR3 nucleotides are TGTGCCAGCAGCCCGGCAGGGGGTACCTACGAGCAGTACTTC. This codes for CASSPAGGTYEQYF.